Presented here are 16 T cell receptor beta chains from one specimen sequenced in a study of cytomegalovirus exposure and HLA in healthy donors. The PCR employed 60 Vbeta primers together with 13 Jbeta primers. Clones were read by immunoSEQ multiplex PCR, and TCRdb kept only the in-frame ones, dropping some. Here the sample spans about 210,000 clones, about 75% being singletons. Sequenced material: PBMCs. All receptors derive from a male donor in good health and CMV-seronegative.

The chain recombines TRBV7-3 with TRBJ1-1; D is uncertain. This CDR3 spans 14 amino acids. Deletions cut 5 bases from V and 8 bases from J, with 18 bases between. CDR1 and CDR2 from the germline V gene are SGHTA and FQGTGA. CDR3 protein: CASSPGDRGREAFF. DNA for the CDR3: TGTGCCAGCAGCCCCGGAGACCGGGGAAGGGAAGCTTTCTTT.

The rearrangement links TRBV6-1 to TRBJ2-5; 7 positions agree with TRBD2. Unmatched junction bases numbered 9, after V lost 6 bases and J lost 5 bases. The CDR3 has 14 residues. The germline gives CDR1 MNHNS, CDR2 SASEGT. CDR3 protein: CASSRPGGRETQYF. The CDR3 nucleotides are TGTGCCAGCAGCCGCCCGGGGGGTCGGGAGACCCAGTACTTC.

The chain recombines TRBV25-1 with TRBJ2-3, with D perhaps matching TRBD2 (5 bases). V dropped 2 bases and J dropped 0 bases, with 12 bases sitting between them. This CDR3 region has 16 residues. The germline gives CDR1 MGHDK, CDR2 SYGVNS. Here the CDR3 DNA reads TGTGCCAGCAGTGAAAGGACTTTCCCTAGCACAGATACGCAGTATTTT. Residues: CASSERTFPSTDTQYF.

CDR3 protein: CASSYGAGGLENIQYF. CDR3 DNA sequence: TGTGCCAGCAGTTACGGGGCGGGGGGGCTTGAAAACATTCAGTACTTC. The chain couples TRBV6-5 to TRBJ2-4, with 9 nucleotides matching TRBD2. After removal of 2 bases from V and 5 bases from J, the junction contained 7 bases not matched to a gene. Per germline, CDR1 MNHEY and CDR2 SVGAGI. The CDR3 contains 16 residues.

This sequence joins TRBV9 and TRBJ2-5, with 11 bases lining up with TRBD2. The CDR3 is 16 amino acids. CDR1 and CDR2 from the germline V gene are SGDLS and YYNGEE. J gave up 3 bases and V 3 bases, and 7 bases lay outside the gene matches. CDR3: CASSARLAGREETQYF. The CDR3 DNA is TGTGCCAGCAGCGCCCGACTAGCGGGGAGGGAAGAGACCCAGTACTTC. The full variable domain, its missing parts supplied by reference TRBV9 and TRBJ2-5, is DSGVTQTPKHLITATGQRVTLRCSPRSGDLSVYWYQQSLDQGLQFLIQYYNGEERAKGNILERFSAQQFPDLHSELNLSSLELGDSALYFCASSARLAGREETQYFGPGTRLLVL.

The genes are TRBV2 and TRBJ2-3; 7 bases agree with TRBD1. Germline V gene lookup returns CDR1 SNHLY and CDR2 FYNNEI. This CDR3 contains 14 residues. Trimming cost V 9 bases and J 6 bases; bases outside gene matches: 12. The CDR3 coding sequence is TGTGCCAGTACTGACAGGGATCGAGGGGATACGCAGTATTTT. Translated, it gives CASTDRDRGDTQYF. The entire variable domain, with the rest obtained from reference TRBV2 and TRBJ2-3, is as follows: EPEVTQTPSHQVTQMGQEVILRCVPISNHLYFYWYRQILGQKVEFLVSFYNNEISEKSEIFDDQFSVERPDGSNFTLKIRSTKLEDSAMYFCASTDRDRGDTQYFGPGTRLTVL.

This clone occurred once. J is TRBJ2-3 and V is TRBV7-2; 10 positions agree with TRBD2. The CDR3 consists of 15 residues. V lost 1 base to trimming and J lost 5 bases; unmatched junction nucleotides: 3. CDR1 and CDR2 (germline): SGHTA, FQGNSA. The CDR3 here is CASSLVASGRDTQYF. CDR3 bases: TGTGCCAGCAGCTTAGTGGCTAGCGGGAGAGATACGCAGTATTTT.

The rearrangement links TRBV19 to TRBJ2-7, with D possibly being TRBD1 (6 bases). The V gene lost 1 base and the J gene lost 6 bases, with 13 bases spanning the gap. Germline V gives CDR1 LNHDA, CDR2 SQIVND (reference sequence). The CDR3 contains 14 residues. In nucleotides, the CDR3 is TGTGCCAGTAGTATAGTTAACAGGGATGCCGAGCAGTACTTC. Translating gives CASSIVNRDAEQYF.

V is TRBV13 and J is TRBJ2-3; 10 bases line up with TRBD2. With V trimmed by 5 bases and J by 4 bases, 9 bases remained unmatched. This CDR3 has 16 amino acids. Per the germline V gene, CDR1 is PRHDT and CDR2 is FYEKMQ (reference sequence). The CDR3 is CASSPVGLAVPDTQYF. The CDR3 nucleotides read TGTGCCAGCAGCCCCGTAGGACTAGCGGTGCCAGATACGCAGTATTTT.

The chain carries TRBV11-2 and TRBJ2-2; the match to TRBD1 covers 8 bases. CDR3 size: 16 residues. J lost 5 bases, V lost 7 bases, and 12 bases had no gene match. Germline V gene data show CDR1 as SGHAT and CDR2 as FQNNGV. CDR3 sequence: CASIAPRTGKTGELFF. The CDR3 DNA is TGTGCCAGCATCGCCCCCCGGACAGGGAAAACCGGGGAGCTGTTTTTT.

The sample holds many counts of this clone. The CDR3 loop reads CASSPGTGNEQFF. CDR3 sequence (DNA): TGTGCCAGCAGCCCTGGGACAGGGAATGAGCAGTTCTTC. This chain links TRBV7-3 with TRBJ2-1; 9 bases are a match to TRBD1. Germline V gene sequence: CDR1 SGHTA, CDR2 FQGTGA. The CDR3 loop spans 13 amino acids. V lost 5 bases, J lost 7 bases, and 3 bases stayed unmatched.

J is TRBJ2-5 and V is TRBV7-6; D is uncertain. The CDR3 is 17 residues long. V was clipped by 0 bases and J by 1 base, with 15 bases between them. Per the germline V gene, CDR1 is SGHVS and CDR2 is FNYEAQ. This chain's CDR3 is CASSLAIPGTTQETQYF. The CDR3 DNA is TGTGCCAGCAGCTTAGCGATCCCGGGTACTACCCAAGAGACCCAGTACTTC. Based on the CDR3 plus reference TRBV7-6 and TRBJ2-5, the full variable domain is GAGVSQSPRYKVTKRGQDVALRCDPISGHVSLYWYRQALGQGPEFLTYFNYEAQQDKSGLPNDRFSAERPEGSISTLTIQRTEQRDSAMYRCASSLAIPGTTQETQYFGPGTRLLVL.

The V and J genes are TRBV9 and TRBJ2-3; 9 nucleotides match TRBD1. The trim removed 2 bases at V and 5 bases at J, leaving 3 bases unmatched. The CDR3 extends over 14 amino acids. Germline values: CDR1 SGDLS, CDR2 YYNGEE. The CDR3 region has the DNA TGTGCCAGCAGCGTGGGGACAGGGATAGATACGCAGTATTTT. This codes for CASSVGTGIDTQYF.

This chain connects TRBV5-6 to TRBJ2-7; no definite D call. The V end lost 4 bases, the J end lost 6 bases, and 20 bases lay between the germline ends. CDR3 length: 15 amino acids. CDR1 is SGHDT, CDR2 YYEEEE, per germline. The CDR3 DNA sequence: TGTGCCAGCAGCCCCGAAAATCGAAGACTTGCCGAGCAGTACTTC. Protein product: CASSPENRRLAEQYF.

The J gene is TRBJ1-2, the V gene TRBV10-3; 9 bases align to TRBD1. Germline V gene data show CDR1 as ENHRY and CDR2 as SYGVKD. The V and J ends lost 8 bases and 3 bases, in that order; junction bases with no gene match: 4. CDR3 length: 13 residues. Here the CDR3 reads CAIHRGLDYGYTF. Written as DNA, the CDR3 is TGTGCCATCCACAGGGGGCTGGACTATGGCTACACCTTC.

The CDR3 sequence: CASSRTPQRGTDTQYF. The CDR3 DNA sequence: TGTGCCAGCAGCCGGACCCCCCAGCGGGGCACAGATACGCAGTATTTT. The chain recombines TRBV9 with TRBJ2-3; D is possibly TRBD2 (6 bases). This CDR3 has 16 residues. Germline CDR1 reads SGDLS; CDR2 reads YYNGEE. V was clipped by 4 bases and J by 1 base, with 16 bases between them.